This T cell receptor (beta chain) was captured in a study of blood T cell repertoires in COVID-19. Study-level background: T cells, B-cell-depleted T cells, or PBMCs supplied cDNA or gDNA.

In the original workflow: By means of reference gene primer amplification, nucleated cell counts were estimated. TCRdb's table, derived via immunoSEQ multiplex PCR, lists solely in-frame clones and lacks some. V and J calls and clone size follow that table, whereas D and trimming were derived from the DNA. The data contain approximately 40,000 clones, around nine tenths of them singletons. The junction had 8 bases not matched to a gene; V was cut back by 6 bases and J by 7 bases. The CDR3 covers 13 residues. CDR1 and CDR2 from the germline V gene are MDHEN and SYDVKM. The Seattle patients joined while their infection was active and were tracked longitudinally afterward.

The rearrangement links TRBV28 to TRBJ1-2; TRBD1 matches 7 bases. Sequenced material: peripheral blood. The TCR comes from a man aged 55 to 70 with COVID-19, enrolled during active disease. The CDR3 is CASSQQGISGYTF. In DNA, the CDR3 is TGTGCCAGCAGCCAACAGGGGATAAGTGGCTACACCTTC.